The 29 T cell receptor beta chains below all came from one sample that was sequenced in a study of blood T cell repertoires in COVID-19 (TCRdb year 2020). The library was made by the immunoSEQ multiplex PCR assay. TCRdb's version of the immuneACCESS table is confined to in-frame rearrangements and falls short of the full clone set. An unresolved V gene accounts for under half of the shortfall where checked; the remainder is of unknown origin. For this sample the table gives over 300,000 clones, of which approximately 83% were detected only once. The ten most abundant clones make up around 2.1% of the sample. Sequencing was carried out using PBMCs or T cells enriched from blood (not recorded which). These receptors were collected from a man aged 30-40 years who had recovered from COVID-19.

This clone occurred a few times. V is TRBV6-5 and J is TRBJ2-5, with 8 bases matching TRBD1. This CDR3 has 15 residues. Germline CDR1 MNHEY, CDR2 SVGAGI. V lost 5 bases and J lost 1; bases outside the gene matches: 6. The CDR3 sequence: CASSRTGNGQETQYF. CDR3 coding DNA: TGTGCCAGCAGTAGGACAGGGAATGGCCAAGAGACCCAGTACTTC.

V usage is TRBV5-5 and J usage is TRBJ1-2; D might be TRBD1 (6 bases). The V gene's germline CDR1 is SGHKS and CDR2 YYEKEE (reference sequence). The germline V and J ends were trimmed by 2 bases and 7 bases, with 27 bases remaining between them. The CDR3 spans 18 residues. The CDR3 is CASSFLTGPSLLIGGYTF. CDR3 nucleotides: TGTGCCAGCAGCTTTTTGACAGGTCCGTCACTGCTTATTGGTGGCTACACCTTC.

The V gene is TRBV19, the J gene TRBJ1-1, with 9 bases aligning to TRBD1. The CDR3 runs to 13 residues. In germline, CDR1 is LNHDA, CDR2 SQIVND (reference sequence). The V segment lost 9 bases and the J segment 4 bases; nucleotides outside the gene matches: 6. The CDR3 region has the DNA TGTGCCAGCGCCGGGACAGGGAGCACTGAAGCTTTCTTT. Amino acids: CASAGTGSTEAFF.

The J gene is TRBJ2-5, the V gene TRBV7-6; 9 nucleotides match TRBD1. J lost 0 bases, V lost 2 bases, and 19 bases had no gene match. Germline V gene lookup returns CDR1 SGHVS and CDR2 FNYEAQ. CDR3 size: 21 residues. The CDR3 spells CASSLLSRTGVARDYQETQYF. The DNA for the CDR3 is TGTGCCAGCAGCTTACTAAGTAGGACAGGGGTCGCCCGAGATTACCAAGAGACCCAGTACTTC.

The rearrangement uses TRBV5-5 and TRBJ2-7; D may be TRBD2 (6 bases). Per the germline V gene, CDR1 is SGHKS and CDR2 is YYEKEE (reference sequence). The CDR3 spans 13 residues. The V end lost 4 bases, the J end lost 3 bases, and 11 bases lay between the germline ends. CDR3 amino acids: CASSRDSYYEQYF. The DNA for the CDR3 is TGTGCCAGCAGCCGGGACTCCTACTACGAGCAGTACTTC.

This chain uses TRBV18 with TRBJ2-5; 8 bases are shared with TRBD1. Trimming cost V 6 bases and J 4 bases; bases outside gene matches: 10. The germline V gene encodes CDR1 KGHSH and CDR2 LQKENI. The CDR3 runs 15 residues. The CDR3 DNA reads TGTGCCAGCTCTCTTACGGGACAGGCTGGAGAGACCCAGTACTTC. This translates into CASSLTGQAGETQYF.

The chain uses TRBV30 and TRBJ2-2; 9 nucleotides agree with TRBD1. Trimming cost V 3 bases and J 4 bases; bases outside gene matches: 6. CDR1 is GTSNPN, CDR2 SVGIG, per germline (reference sequence). CDR3 length: 15 amino acids. The CDR3 protein is CAWREGQGVTGELFF. For the CDR3, the DNA is TGTGCCTGGAGGGAGGGACAGGGTGTCACCGGGGAGCTGTTTTTT.

The rearrangement links TRBV15 to TRBJ1-4; D not certain. The CDR3 covers 16 residues. Per germline, CDR1 LNHNV and CDR2 YYDKDF (reference sequence). V lost 0 bases to trimming and J lost 8 bases, with 16 bases between them. CDR3 region: CATSRDLTTSFEKLFF. The CDR3 DNA is TGTGCCACCAGCAGAGATCTAACCACTTCCTTCGAAAAACTGTTTTTT.

The V call is TRBV13, the J call TRBJ1-1; 7 bases map to TRBD1. The V and J ends lost 5 bases and 5 bases, in that order; junction bases with no gene match: 5. This CDR3 has 13 residues. Germline CDR1 PRHDT, CDR2 FYEKMQ (reference sequence). The CDR3 nucleotides read TGTGCCAGCAGCCAAGGGGGCCGGACTGAAGCTTTCTTT. Its protein product is CASSQGGRTEAFF.

The chain's CDR3 is CATSTGGLGNQPQHF. Written as DNA, the CDR3 is TGTGCCACCAGTACGGGGGGGCTGGGCAATCAGCCCCAGCATTTT. V is TRBV24-1 and J is TRBJ1-5, with D maybe TRBD1 (6 bases). Trimming cost V 6 bases and J 2 bases, with 13 bases left between them. This CDR3 has 15 residues. Germline V gene sequence: CDR1 KGHDR, CDR2 SFDVKD.

In its sample, this clone was seen once. V and J are TRBV5-6 and TRBJ1-5; the D is unclear. V was cut by 0 bases and J by 5 bases, with 6 bases left in between. The CDR3 loop spans 13 amino acids. Germline V CDR1 and CDR2: SGHDT, YYEEEE. Here the CDR3 DNA reads TGTGCCAGCAGCTTGGGGCCAGATCAGCCCCAGCATTTT. Protein product: CASSLGPDQPQHF.

The gene calls are TRBV27 and TRBJ1-1, with 11 bases matching TRBD1. V was pared by 5 bases and J by 10 bases, with 9 bases of the junction left unmatched. CDR1 and CDR2 from the germline V gene are MNHEY and SMNVEV (reference sequence). This CDR3 comprises 14 residues. The CDR3 region is CASSPSSGQGVAFF. The CDR3, as DNA: TGTGCCAGCAGTCCCAGTTCGGGACAGGGGGTAGCTTTCTTT.

This chain uses TRBV28 with TRBJ1-6, with D perhaps matching TRBD1 (6 bases). This CDR3 region has 15 residues. CDR1 is MDHEN and CDR2 is SYDVKM in the germline V gene. V lost 2 bases to trimming and J lost 9 bases, with 14 bases between them. In DNA, the CDR3 is TGTGCCAGCAGTTTACGTCCGGGACACCTTTCACCCCTCCACTTT. It codes for CASSLRPGHLSPLHF.

With regard to this clone: This specimen includes other DNA sequences encoding the same CDR3. The rearrangement joins TRBV4-2 to TRBJ2-5, with 8 bases fitting TRBD1. Losses at the gene ends were 3 bases for V and 2 bases for J; bases not matched to a gene: 2. CDR3 size: 14 residues. The V gene's germline CDR1 is LGHNA and CDR2 YNFKEQ. The CDR3 bases are TGTGCCAGCAGCCACAGGACAGGGCAAGAGACCCAGTACTTC. Its protein product is CASSHRTGQETQYF.

This clone was picked up a small number of times. V is TRBV21-1 and J is TRBJ2-1; the table calls TRBD2, which could not be checked here. TRBV21-1 is a documented pseudogene. The CDR3 contains 18 residues. Here the CDR3 DNA reads TGTGCCAGCAGCAACCCTAGCGGGGGGGCAGGGAATAACAATGAGCAGTTCTTC. Amino acids: CASSNPSGGAGNNNEQFF.

The chain carries TRBV10-3 and TRBJ1-1; no firm D call. This CDR3 has 14 residues. V was shortened by 4 bases and J by 5 bases, with 14 bases between the two germline ends. CDR1 ENHRY and CDR2 SYGVKD come from the germline V gene. CDR3 sequence (DNA): TGTGCCATCAGTGTAGGTGCGGGAAGGACTGAAGCTTTCTTT. It translates to CAISVGAGRTEAFF.

This sequence joins TRBV15 and TRBJ2-5; 8 nucleotides align to TRBD2. The CDR3 contains 17 residues. The germline V gene encodes CDR1 LNHNV and CDR2 YYDKDF (reference sequence). The J segment lost 2 bases and the V segment lost 1 base, leaving 9 bases of the junction unmatched. The CDR3 nucleotides read TGTGCCACCAGCAGAGGGGACTTGGCGGGGGGACAAGAGACCCAGTACTTC. Its translation: CATSRGDLAGGQETQYF.

The rearrangement links TRBV27 to TRBJ2-5, with 9 bases lining up with TRBD2. The junction had 7 bases not matched to a gene; V was cut back by 3 bases and J by 5 bases. The CDR3 consists of 15 residues. Germline V lookup: CDR1 MNHEY, CDR2 SMNVEV (reference sequence). The CDR3 region is CASSLGRGGLETQYF. The CDR3 DNA reads as TGTGCCAGCAGTTTGGGGCGGGGGGGCCTTGAGACCCAGTACTTC.

This clone was counted a single time. The rearrangement uses TRBV5-1 and TRBJ1-4, with 8 bases matching TRBD1. CDR3 length: 19 amino acids. The germline V gene encodes CDR1 SGHRS and CDR2 YFSETQ. J gave up 0 bases and V 0 bases, and 10 bases lay outside the gene matches. CDR3 loop: CASSLAARTGLTTNEKLFF. CDR3 DNA: TGCGCCAGCAGCTTGGCCGCGAGGACAGGGCTTACAACTAATGAAAAACTGTTTTTT.

This clone has only a few counts. The V call is TRBV7-2, the J call TRBJ1-2; D is ambiguous. Trimming took 1 base from V and 8 from J, leaving 14 bases between them. The CDR3 has 14 residues. The germline gives CDR1 SGHTA, CDR2 FQGNSA. CDR3 DNA: TGTGCCAGCAGCTTAGAGGTTGCAGGCAGGGGCTACACCTTC. Translating gives CASSLEVAGRGYTF.

The chain recombines TRBV6-2 or TRBV6-3 with TRBJ1-5, with a weak D call TRBD1 (6 bases). This CDR3 is 14 amino acids long. CDR1 is MNHEY and CDR2 is SVGEGT in the germline V gene. Trimming removed 6 bases at V and 7 bases at J, with 16 bases between. The CDR3 coding sequence is TGTGCCAGCAGCCCGGCAGGGGCTCACCAGCCCCAGCATTTT. The encoded protein is CASSPAGAHQPQHF.

This chain joins TRBV2 and TRBJ1-5; 10 bases line up with TRBD1. Germline loops: CDR1 SNHLY, CDR2 FYNNEI. The V segment lost 6 bases and the J segment 11 bases; nucleotides outside the gene matches: 7. The CDR3 is 13 amino acids. CDR3 protein: CASSDRGRIAQHF. CDR3 DNA sequence: TGTGCCAGCAGCGACAGGGGGCGCATTGCCCAGCATTTT.

The chain recombines TRBV7-9 with TRBJ1-1, with D unclear. V was trimmed by 2 bases and J by 1 base, leaving 11 bases between them. CDR3 length: 15 amino acids. CDR1 is SEHNR, CDR2 FQNEAQ, per germline (reference sequence). In nucleotides, the CDR3 is TGTGCCAGCAGCTTAAGTCGTGCGGAGAACACTGAAGCTTTCTTT. Translation gives CASSLSRAENTEAFF.

DNA for the CDR3: TGTGCCACCAGTGATGGGAGCGTACGTGGCACAGATACGCAGTATTTT. This translates into CATSDGSVRGTDTQYF. The chain carries TRBV24-1 and TRBJ2-3, with a possible D match to TRBD2 (5 bases). Germline values: CDR1 KGHDR, CDR2 SFDVKD. There are 16 residues in the CDR3. V was trimmed by 3 bases and J by 1 base, leaving 13 bases between them.

The chain couples TRBV18 to TRBJ1-3; 7 bases are a match to TRBD1. V was pared by 6 bases and J by 0 bases, with 5 bases of the junction left unmatched. Germline V lookup: CDR1 KGHSH, CDR2 LQKENI. The CDR3 consists of 15 residues. The CDR3 DNA follows: TGTGCCAGCTCTCGGGACAGATACTCTGGAAACACCATATATTTT. Its translation is CASSRDRYSGNTIYF.

This clone was seen a few times. The CDR3 loop reads CATGIEGNQPQHF. The CDR3 DNA reads TGTGCCACAGGGATAGAGGGCAATCAGCCCCAGCATTTT. The rearrangement joins TRBV10-3 to TRBJ1-5; TRBD1 is a possible D gene (5 bases). This CDR3 is 13 amino acids long. Germline V gives CDR1 ENHRY, CDR2 SYGVKD. The V and J ends lost 10 bases and 2 bases respectively, with 12 bases between them.

The chain links TRBV7-9 to TRBJ1-4, with 7 bases identical to TRBD1. Germline CDR1 SEHNR, CDR2 FQNEAQ (reference sequence). The trim removed 8 bases at V and 8 bases at J, leaving 11 bases unmatched. The CDR3 runs 14 residues. CDR3 protein: CASAKQGSREKLFF. DNA for the CDR3: TGTGCCAGCGCCAAACAGGGGAGTAGAGAAAAACTGTTTTTT.

This chain joins TRBV2 and TRBJ2-3, with D possibly being TRBD1 (5 bases). Trimming took 2 bases from V and 3 from J, leaving 15 bases between them. Germline values: CDR1 SNHLY, CDR2 FYNNEI. The CDR3 length is 16 residues. The CDR3 region has the DNA TGTGCCAGCAGTGAAAGGCAGGGCGGTTGGACAGATACGCAGTATTTT. Its translation is CASSERQGGWTDTQYF.

This clone was counted a few times. The chain couples TRBV6-5 to TRBJ1-1; tentative D call: TRBD1 (5 bases). Per the germline V gene, CDR1 is MNHEY and CDR2 is SVGAGI. This CDR3 is built from 11 residues. The V end was cut by 10 bases, the J end by 5 bases, with 11 bases between. The CDR3 DNA reads TGTGCCAACTCAGGGTGGACTGAAGCTTTCTTT. As protein: CANSGWTEAFF.